What follows describes a single TCR beta chain. What it binds is unknown. Being one base from a much bigger clone, this may be a read error. This sample is part of a study of CD8+CD57+ T cells in acquired aplastic anemia. Sequencing involved patients with CD8+CD57+ cell expansion previously shown by flow cytometry. Patients were treatment-naive when blood was sampled. The TCR beta profiling, which covered VDJ combination and CDR3 sequence, was carried out using genomic DNA as the template. TCRdb re-derived calls from the reads in MiXCR, one entry per CDR3 protein. The data show about 180,000 distinct CDR3 sequences, 50% to 65% seen once. Study results and caveats: Patients had around 30 CD8+ CDR3 sequences in common with controls (the shared set). CD8+ Simpson's diversity in patients was not significantly different from that in controls.

This clonotype was obtained from a human donor with aplastic anemia. The sequenced sample consisted of sorted CD4+, CD8+, or CD8+CD57+ T cells (not recorded which) from PBMCs.

DNA for the CDR3: TGTGCCAGCAGTTTGGCTGCAGGGCCTCCTTATGGCTACACCTTC. As protein: CASSLAAGPPYGYTF. V is TRBV24-1 and J is TRBJ1-2, with a tentative D call TRBD1 (5 bases). This CDR3 comprises 15 residues. Germline V CDR1 and CDR2: KGHDR, SFDVKD.